This TCR beta chain was sequenced during a study of cytomegalovirus exposure and HLA in healthy donors. Overall study: The approximately 120 validation repertoires, a later analysis reported, used the same platform as the 666 first-cohort repertoires. Whole-study findings and limits: The study labeled 170 or so TCR beta chains cytomegalovirus-associated. The classifier reportedly diagnosed cytomegalovirus status with high specificity and sensitivity. While the bulk of TCR sequences proved rare, some public TCRs turned up in many donors.

Trimming at V came to 4 bases and at J to 3 bases, leaving 12 bases not matched to a gene. The CDR3 consists of 17 residues. Germline CDR1 reads MGHRA; CDR2 reads YSYEKL. As to this clone: Its antigen is as yet unknown.

TCRdb's table, derived via immunoSEQ multiplex PCR, lists solely in-frame clones and lacks some. This sample carries about 68,000 clones, around 97% of them seen once, and the ten largest clones take approximately 2.5%. The sequence was collected from a man younger than 35 in good health and CMV-seronegative. J is TRBJ1-2 and V is TRBV4-1, with TRBD1 matching over 9 bases. Specimen: PBMCs. The DNA of the CDR3 is TGCGCCAGCAGCCCCGGGACAGGGCACTTGTTCTACTATGGCTACACCTTC. Protein sequence: CASSPGTGHLFYYGYTF.